Reported below is one T cell receptor (beta chain). The same CDR3 arises from other DNA sequences in this sample as well. Per the germline V gene, CDR1 is DFQATT and CDR2 is SNEGSKA (reference sequence). The CDR3 runs to 10 residues. V lost 4 bases and J 5 bases, leaving 6 bases between the germline ends. The source of the sample is a study of shared clonotypes between healthy human individuals. Study-wide background: Donors were a couple of women and a few men aged 18 to 49. Three plates each covered CD4 naive and memory; CD8 naive two, CD8 memory one.

CD4+ cells were split into CD45RA+ naive and CD45RA-negative memory subsets. TCRdb's copy holds only in-frame clones and misses some; the assay was immunoSEQ multiplex PCR. The sample shows 2.5 million or so clones, roughly 92% of them seen only once. Material: naive CD4+ T cells sorted from blood. Described subset: CD45RA+ positively selected. The TCR comes from a man younger than 30 in good health. The chain joins TRBV20-1 to TRBJ2-7, with TRBD2 as a possible D gene (5 bases). The CDR3 DNA reads TGCAGTGCTACCGGGAACGAGCAGTACTTC. Encoded protein: CSATGNEQYF.